This TCR beta chain appears in the sequencing data of a study of blood T cell repertoires in COVID-19. Study in general: There were acute and convalescent COVID-19 samples, and they came from the United States, Italy and Spain.

TCRdb's copy holds only in-frame clones and misses some; the assay was immunoSEQ multiplex PCR. The data show approximately 180,000 clones, approximately 83% seen once. This TCR came from a human donor with active or convalescent COVID-19. The donor label of this sample is uncertain. Sample: peripheral blood.

The CDR3 bases are TGTGCCAGCAGACCCGGGACTAGCGGGAGAGTCTACGAGCAGTACTTC. This sequence encodes CASRPGTSGRVYEQYF. The chain couples TRBV27 to TRBJ2-7, with 14 bases matching TRBD2. V lost 6 bases, J lost 3 bases, and 7 bases stayed unmatched. CDR1 and CDR2 (germline): MNHEY, SMNVEV (reference sequence). The CDR3 contains 16 residues.